The 25 T cell receptor beta chains reported below all come from one sample, sequenced in a study of blood T cell repertoires in COVID-19. Profiling relied on immunoSEQ multiplex PCR, and the TCRdb table lists in-frame clones only, not all of them. This table holds approximately 150,000 clones, roughly 85% found once. Material for sequencing was PBMCs or T cells enriched from blood (not recorded which). The receptors here all came from a woman in her 70s in a cohort exposed to, infected with or recovered from COVID-19 (not recorded which).

The chain combines TRBV29-1 with TRBJ2-7, with D perhaps matching TRBD2 (6 bases). This CDR3 is 14 amino acids long. The germline CDR1 and CDR2 sequences are SQVTM and ANQGSEA. V was trimmed by 6 bases and J by 1 base, leaving 16 bases between them. This CDR3 is CSVRNAGPSYEQYF. CDR3 in DNA: TGCAGCGTGCGAAACGCGGGACCATCCTACGAGCAGTACTTC.

The genes are TRBV11-3 and TRBJ2-7; 11 bases are shared with TRBD2. The CDR3 contains 16 residues. CDR1 is SGHNT, CDR2 YENEEA, per germline. J gave up 3 bases and V 4 bases, and 8 bases lay outside the gene matches. The CDR3 loop reads CASSSLPGLAVYEQYF. DNA for the CDR3: TGTGCCAGCAGCTCCCTCCCGGGACTAGCGGTCTACGAGCAGTACTTC. Supplemented by reference TRBV11-3 and TRBJ2-7, the full variable domain reads EAGVVQSPRYKIIEKKQPVAFWCNPISGHNTLYWYLQNLGQGPELLIRYENEEAVDDSQLPKDRFSAERLKGVDSTLKIQPAELGDSAVYLCASSSLPGLAVYEQYFGPGTRLTVT.

This chain joins TRBV6-4 and TRBJ1-5, with TRBD1 matching 8 bases. The CDR3 contains 14 residues. Germline V gene data show CDR1 as MRHNA and CDR2 as SNTAGT. V dropped 6 bases and J dropped 2; count of bases not matched to a gene: 3. The CDR3 bases are TGTGCCAGCAGCGCAGGGGGCGGCAATCAGCCCCAGCATTTT. Its translation: CASSAGGGNQPQHF.

The V gene is TRBV28, the J gene TRBJ2-7; perhaps TRBD2 as D (7 bases). CDR3 size: 17 residues. V was shortened by 1 base and J by 3 bases, with 19 bases between the two germline ends. The germline V gene has CDR1 MDHEN and CDR2 SYDVKM. CDR3 loop: CASSLLGGGGSLYEQYF. DNA of the CDR3: TGTGCCAGCAGTTTATTGGGTGGGGGGGGCTCCCTCTACGAGCAGTACTTC.

V and J are TRBV5-6 and TRBJ2-7; D gene ambiguous. Trimming took off 3 bases at V and 1 base at J, with 2 bases between the two ends. This CDR3 spans 11 amino acids. CDR1 is SGHDT and CDR2 is YYEEEE in the germline V gene. The CDR3 coding sequence is TGTGCCAGCAGCTCTTCCTACGAGCAGTACTTC. It codes for CASSSSYEQYF.

The chain combines TRBV5-1 with TRBJ1-1, with D tentatively TRBD1 (6 bases). CDR3 length equals 18 residues. The V gene's germline CDR1 is SGHRS and CDR2 YFSETQ. The germline V and J ends were trimmed by 4 bases and 4 bases, with 26 bases remaining between them. The CDR3 DNA sequence: TGCGCCAGCAGCCCTTGGGACCACGGGACACCCCGATTCACTGAAGCTTTCTTT. Translation: CASSPWDHGTPRFTEAFF.

This chain joins TRBV11-3 and TRBJ1-1; no clear D gene. The CDR3 runs to 15 residues. Trimming stripped 0 bases from V and 0 bases from J, with 8 bases between. Looked up from germline, CDR1 is SGHNT and CDR2 is YENEEA. CDR3 DNA sequence: TGTGCCAGCAGCTTAGATGGGCAGCTGAACACTGAAGCTTTCTTT. Translating it yields CASSLDGQLNTEAFF.

The chain joins TRBV10-2 to TRBJ2-7; 8 nucleotides align to TRBD2. The CDR3 has 14 residues. The germline V gene encodes CDR1 WSHSY and CDR2 SAAADI. J lost 1 base, V lost 3 bases, and 2 bases had no gene match. The CDR3 nucleotides are TGCGCCAGCAGTGACGGGGGGGAGTCCTACGAGCAGTACTTC. Amino acids: CASSDGGESYEQYF.

This clone was seen just once. The chain links TRBV5-1 to TRBJ2-2; 7 nucleotides align to TRBD1. The CDR3 contains 15 residues. The trim removed 4 bases at V and 6 bases at J, leaving 9 bases unmatched. Per the germline V gene, CDR1 is SGHRS and CDR2 is YFSETQ. For the CDR3, the DNA is TGCGCCAGCAGCCAGGAAACAGGGGTCGCCGGGGAGCTGTTTTTT. It yields the protein CASSQETGVAGELFF.

The rearrangement uses TRBV7-2 and TRBJ2-7; D is ambiguous. In germline, CDR1 is SGHTA, CDR2 FQGNSA. V lost 3 bases and J lost 0, with 6 bases in between. The CDR3 contains 13 residues. The CDR3 DNA reads TGTGCCAGCAGCTTGGCACGCTCCTACGAGCAGTACTTC. Residues: CASSLARSYEQYF.

The V and J genes are TRBV5-1 and TRBJ1-1; tentative D call: TRBD1 (5 bases). V lost 1 base to trimming and J lost 6 bases, with 10 bases between them. Germline V gene sequence: CDR1 SGHRS, CDR2 YFSETQ. This CDR3 contains 13 residues. CDR3 region: CASSLTRGAEAFF. For the CDR3, the DNA is TGCGCCAGCAGCTTGACACGGGGGGCTGAAGCTTTCTTT.

The rearrangement links TRBV24-1 to TRBJ1-1; TRBD1 agrees at 9 bases. Germline trimming cut 0 bases from V and 3 bases from J; bases unmatched to any gene: 7. The CDR3 runs to 17 residues. The V gene's germline CDR1 is KGHDR and CDR2 SFDVKD. This CDR3 reads CATSDLRDRAGHTEAFF. The DNA of the CDR3 is TGTGCCACCAGTGATTTGAGGGACAGGGCAGGGCACACTGAAGCTTTCTTT.

CDR3 loop: CASSPLRTEAFF. The CDR3, as DNA: TGTGCCAGCAGCCCCCTACGAACTGAAGCTTTCTTT. The chain is built from TRBV12-3 or TRBV12-4 and TRBJ1-1, with D uncertain. The length of the CDR3 is 12 residues. V lost 6 bases and J lost 5, with 10 bases in between.

This rearrangement joins TRBV4-2 to TRBJ2-1, with D possibly matching TRBD2 (6 bases). CDR3 size: 17 residues. CDR1 and CDR2 (germline): LGHNA, YNFKEQ. The V end was cut by 0 bases, the J end by 7 bases, with 19 bases between. CDR3 residues: CASSQEAQERALNEQFF. As DNA, the CDR3 is TGTGCCAGCAGCCAAGAGGCCCAAGAGCGGGCGCTAAATGAGCAGTTCTTC.

J is TRBJ2-1 and V is TRBV7-3; 14 bases agree with TRBD2. Germline lookup yields CDR1 SGHTA and CDR2 FQGTGA. Germline trimming cut 5 bases from V and 8 bases from J; bases unmatched to any gene: 2. This CDR3 region has 14 residues. This CDR3 reads CASSGTSGRDEQFF. The CDR3 DNA follows: TGTGCCAGCAGCGGGACTAGCGGGAGAGATGAGCAGTTCTTC.

For this clone: The same CDR3 is also encoded by other DNA sequences in this sample. The chain combines TRBV7-2 with TRBJ2-7; 9 bases map to TRBD1. Per the germline V gene, CDR1 is SGHTA and CDR2 is FQGNSA. With 5 bases clipped from V and 1 base from J, the junction kept 6 bases outside the gene matches. This CDR3 is built from 15 residues. CDR3 amino acids: CASSPDRGGSYEQYF. The CDR3 bases are TGTGCCAGCAGCCCGGACAGGGGAGGGTCCTACGAGCAGTACTTC.

This clone was observed a single time. This rearrangement joins TRBV28 to TRBJ2-7, with D hard to call. The CDR3 contains 14 residues. Trimming took 6 bases from V and 2 from J, leaving 14 bases between them. Germline V gene lookup returns CDR1 MDHEN and CDR2 SYDVKM. The CDR3 DNA reads TGTGCCAGCAGCTCCGCAGTTCCTCCCTACGAGCAGTACTTC. Translated: CASSSAVPPYEQYF.

This clone was recorded only once. The V gene is TRBV28, the J gene TRBJ1-4; possible D gene TRBD1, 5 bases. V was cut by 7 bases and J by 7 bases, with 16 bases left in between. The CDR3 is 14 residues long. The germline CDR1 and CDR2 sequences are MDHEN and SYDVKM. CDR3 residues: CASKSGQGFEKLFF. The CDR3 nucleotides read TGTGCCAGCAAATCCGGTCAGGGATTTGAAAAACTGTTTTTT. The full variable domain, rest sourced from reference TRBV28 and TRBJ1-4, is DVKVTQSSRYLVKRTGEKVFLECVQDMDHENMFWYRQDPGLGLRLIYFSYDVKMKEKGDIPEGYSVSREKKERFSLILESASTNQTSMYLCASKSGQGFEKLFFGSGTQLSVL.

This clone was found once. The J gene is TRBJ1-3, the V gene TRBV5-1; 10 bases are shared with TRBD1. V dropped 5 bases and J dropped 8; count of bases not matched to a gene: 7. This CDR3 region has 14 residues. Germline values: CDR1 SGHRS, CDR2 YFSETQ. The CDR3 region has the DNA TGCGCCAGCAGATCGACAGGACAGGGGGACACCATATATTTT. As protein: CASRSTGQGDTIYF.

The V call is TRBV5-8, the J call TRBJ2-1, with D possibly TRBD1 on 5 matching bases. The V and J ends lost 4 bases and 5 bases respectively, with 7 bases between them. The CDR3 has 12 residues. Germline assignment: CDR1 SGHTS and CDR2 YDEGEE. The CDR3 nucleotides read TGTGCCAGCAGCCAGACAGACAATGAGCAGTTCTTC. Protein product: CASSQTDNEQFF. The whole variable domain, filled in from reference TRBV5-8 and TRBJ2-1, reads EAGVTQSPTHLIKTRGQQATLRCSPISGHTSVYWYQQALGLGLQFLLWYDEGEERNRGNFPPRFSGRQFPNYSSELNVNALELEDSALYLCASSQTDNEQFFGPGTRLTVL.

The chain recombines TRBV28 with TRBJ2-6; TRBD1 agrees at 10 bases. Germline-derived CDR1 and CDR2 are MDHEN and SYDVKM. V lost 3 bases, J lost 2 bases, and 7 bases stayed unmatched. The CDR3 consists of 18 residues. CDR3 coding DNA: TGTGCCAGCAGTTTGCCGGGGGACAGGGGAGCTGGGGCCAACGTCCTGACTTTC. Amino acids: CASSLPGDRGAGANVLTF.

The rearrangement uses TRBV28 and TRBJ2-2, with 8 bases that match TRBD2. Germline CDR1 MDHEN, CDR2 SYDVKM. The CDR3 extends over 13 amino acids. Losses at the gene ends were 7 bases for V and 4 bases for J; bases not matched to a gene: 2. The CDR3 loop reads CASKAGVTGELFF. CDR3 DNA: TGTGCCAGCAAAGCGGGAGTCACCGGGGAGCTGTTTTTT.

This clone came up once. V and J are TRBV5-1 and TRBJ2-7, with 10 positions matching TRBD1. From germline, CDR1 is SGHRS and CDR2 YFSETQ. V trimming: 4 bases; J trimming: 6 bases; junction bases outside the gene matches: 10. This CDR3 spans 15 amino acids. Written as DNA, the CDR3 is TGCGCCAGCAGCGATAGGACAGGGGGTCTCGGCGAGCAGTACTTC. Translation gives CASSDRTGGLGEQYF.

This chain connects TRBV12-5 to TRBJ2-7; 7 bases are a match to TRBD1. V trimming: 8 bases; J trimming: 1 base; junction bases outside the gene matches: 5. Germline V lookup: CDR1 LGHNT, CDR2 FRNRAP. This CDR3 comprises 13 residues. The CDR3 DNA reads TGTGCTAGTCGGATGACAGGGTCCTACGAGCAGTACTTC. The encoded protein is CASRMTGSYEQYF.

This CDR3 is CASTKGGAWDTQYF. For the CDR3, the DNA is TGTGCCAGCACCAAGGGGGGGGCCTGGGATACGCAGTATTTT. The chain joins TRBV28 to TRBJ2-3, with a tentative D call TRBD2 (7 bases). From germline, CDR1 is MDHEN and CDR2 SYDVKM. The V end lost 7 bases, the J end lost 6 bases, and 17 bases lay between the germline ends. The CDR3 totals 14 residues.